The next 20 T cell receptor beta chains were all read from a single sample in a study of blood T cell repertoires in COVID-19. Clones were read by immunoSEQ multiplex PCR, and TCRdb kept only the in-frame ones, dropping some. The table lists about 250,000 clones, about four fifths of them singletons. Material for sequencing was PBMCs or T cells enriched from blood (not recorded which). The receptors derive from a man aged 45 to 65 who had recovered from COVID-19.

The chain carries TRBV19 and TRBJ2-7; 7 positions agree with TRBD1. The germline V gene encodes CDR1 LNHDA and CDR2 SQIVND (reference sequence). CDR3 length: 15 residues. V lost 1 base to trimming and J lost 0 bases; unmatched junction nucleotides: 3. The CDR3 bases are TGTGCCAGTAGTATAGTGGGGACAGACTCCTACGAGCAGTACTTC. It specifies CASSIVGTDSYEQYF.

The rearrangement joins TRBV11-3 to TRBJ2-7; D remains ambiguous. Germline V gene sequence: CDR1 SGHNT, CDR2 YENEEA. The CDR3 contains 13 residues. V lost 4 bases and J lost 2, with 9 bases in between. The CDR3 DNA follows: TGTGCCAGCAGCTCCCGTCTCGCCTACGAGCAGTACTTC. Its protein product is CASSSRLAYEQYF. Full variable domain (remainder filled in from reference TRBV11-3 and TRBJ2-7): EAGVVQSPRYKIIEKKQPVAFWCNPISGHNTLYWYLQNLGQGPELLIRYENEEAVDDSQLPKDRFSAERLKGVDSTLKIQPAELGDSAVYLCASSSRLAYEQYFGPGTRLTVT.

CDR3 coding DNA: TGTGCCAGCAGCTTAAGAGTTACTGGCACAGATACGCAGTATTTT. It specifies CASSLRVTGTDTQYF. The chain uses TRBV7-3 and TRBJ2-3; D remains unclear. Trimming took 1 base from V and 1 from J, leaving 9 bases between them. The germline V gene has CDR1 SGHTA and CDR2 FQGTGA. The CDR3 contains 15 residues.

This clone was counted once. The chain combines TRBV25-1 with TRBJ1-4, with 7 bases aligning to TRBD1. The CDR3 is 15 residues long. From germline, CDR1 is MGHDK and CDR2 SYGVNS. J was trimmed by 8 bases and V by 5 bases; bases with no gene match: 11. Written as DNA, the CDR3 is TGTGCCAGCAGTCCCACCGACAGGGTAAACGAAAAACTGTTTTTT. As protein: CASSPTDRVNEKLFF. The variable domain in full, with the rest retrieved from reference TRBV25-1 and TRBJ1-4, is EADIYQTPRYLVIGTGKKITLECSQTMGHDKMYWYQQDPGMELHLIHYSYGVNSTEKGDLSSESTVSRIRTEHFPLTLESARPSHTSQYLCASSPTDRVNEKLFFGSGTQLSVL.

The CDR3 protein is CASSIGTRWASGGASYEQYF. The CDR3 nucleotides are TGTGCCAGTAGTATCGGGACTCGATGGGCTAGCGGGGGGGCCTCCTACGAGCAGTACTTC. This rearrangement joins TRBV19 to TRBJ2-7; 12 nucleotides align to TRBD2. The CDR3 consists of 20 residues. The V gene end was trimmed by 3 bases and the J gene end by 0 bases; junction bases not matched to a gene: 15. From germline, CDR1 is LNHDA and CDR2 SQIVND (reference sequence).

The chain has TRBV9 and TRBJ2-7; TRBD2 aligns across 7 bases. The length of the CDR3 is 16 residues. The V and J ends lost 4 bases and 4 bases, in that order; junction bases with no gene match: 14. CDR1 is SGDLS and CDR2 is YYNGEE in the germline V gene. The CDR3 region is CASSPTLGGGEYEQYF. CDR3 DNA sequence: TGTGCCAGCAGCCCCACCCTGGGGGGAGGGGAGTACGAGCAGTACTTC.

The genes are TRBV12-3 or TRBV12-4 and TRBJ1-1; D perhaps matches TRBD1 (5 bases). The germline V and J ends were trimmed by 4 bases and 10 bases, with 10 bases remaining between them. There are 11 residues in the CDR3. CDR3 amino acids: CASSSRDPAFF. The CDR3 DNA follows: TGTGCCAGCAGTTCCAGGGATCCAGCTTTCTTT.

V and J are TRBV24-1 and TRBJ1-2, with TRBD1 matching over 7 bases. Per germline, CDR1 KGHDR and CDR2 SFDVKD. The CDR3 runs 14 residues. J was trimmed by 8 bases and V by 3 bases; bases with no gene match: 8. CDR3 sequence: CATSDKTGTGGYTF. Written as DNA, the CDR3 is TGTGCCACCAGTGATAAGACAGGGACGGGGGGCTACACCTTC.

This rearrangement joins TRBV29-1 to TRBJ1-1, with 9 positions matching TRBD1. Germline loops: CDR1 SQVTM, CDR2 ANQGSEA. J gave up 4 bases and V 4 bases, and 4 bases lay outside the gene matches. The CDR3 extends over 13 amino acids. The CDR3 DNA reads as TGCAGCGTTGGGACAGGGGCGGGCACTGAAGCTTTCTTT. Residues: CSVGTGAGTEAFF.

This clone was seen once. This chain joins TRBV7-9 and TRBJ2-5, with 7 positions matching TRBD1. The CDR3 spans 16 residues. Per germline, CDR1 SEHNR and CDR2 FQNEAQ (reference sequence). V dropped 4 bases and J dropped 1; count of bases not matched to a gene: 9. The CDR3 DNA reads TGTGCCAGCAGCTCCGTACCAGGGGGTACCCAAGAGACCCAGTACTTC. Translation gives CASSSVPGGTQETQYF. Using reference TRBV7-9 and TRBJ2-5 for the parts outside the CDR3, the full variable domain is DTGVSQNPRHKITKRGQNVTFRCDPISEHNRLYWYRQTLGQGPEFLTYFQNEAQLEKSRLLSDRFSAERPKGSFSTLEIQRTEQGDSAMYLCASSSVPGGTQETQYFGPGTRLLVL.

The chain is built from TRBV28 and TRBJ1-5; D remains unclear. The germline gives CDR1 MDHEN, CDR2 SYDVKM. V lost 5 bases, J lost 6 bases, and 8 bases lay in between. The CDR3 extends over 12 amino acids. CDR3: CASSAGFQPQHF. CDR3 bases: TGTGCCAGCAGTGCCGGGTTTCAGCCCCAGCATTTT.

The chain joins TRBV15 to TRBJ2-5; 7 bases map to TRBD1. The CDR3 runs 12 residues. Germline-derived CDR1 and CDR2 are LNHNV and YYDKDF (reference sequence). The trim removed 7 bases at V and 5 bases at J, leaving 4 bases unmatched. The chain's CDR3 is CATNTGEETQYF. The CDR3 coding sequence is TGTGCCACCAACACAGGGGAGGAGACCCAGTACTTC.

The rearrangement joins TRBV11-3 to TRBJ1-4, with TRBD1 matching 9 bases. This CDR3 is built from 15 residues. Germline V gene data show CDR1 as SGHNT and CDR2 as YENEEA. The junction had 4 bases not matched to a gene; V was cut back by 4 bases and J by 4 bases. CDR3 residues: CASSSTGGFNEKLFF. The CDR3 region has the DNA TGTGCCAGCAGCTCAACAGGGGGCTTTAATGAAAAACTGTTTTTT.

The chain links TRBV27 to TRBJ1-1; 8 bases line up with TRBD1. V shed 5 bases and J 1 base; nucleotides not matched to a gene: 12. CDR3 length: 17 residues. Per germline, CDR1 MNHEY and CDR2 SMNVEV (reference sequence). CDR3 in DNA: TGTGCCAGCAGTCCGGACAGGGTTCAGAAGTGGAACACTGAAGCTTTCTTT. Protein product: CASSPDRVQKWNTEAFF.

V gene TRBV28 combines with J gene TRBJ1-1; 8 bases fit TRBD1. The CDR3 contains 17 residues. Germline-derived CDR1 and CDR2 are MDHEN and SYDVKM. Unmatched junction bases numbered 11, after V lost 5 bases and J lost 0 bases. The CDR3 DNA is TGTGCCAGCAGTCCCATTACAGGGGGAGGGATGAACACTGAAGCTTTCTTT. The encoded protein is CASSPITGGGMNTEAFF.

The V gene is TRBV10-2, the J gene TRBJ1-1; D gene uncertain. The CDR3 sequence is 14 residues long. The V and J ends lost 4 bases and 2 bases respectively, with 11 bases between them. Germline-derived CDR1 and CDR2 are WSHSY and SAAADI. CDR3 amino acids: CASSGAGGNTEAFF. For the CDR3, the DNA is TGCGCCAGCAGTGGGGCGGGCGGAAACACTGAAGCTTTCTTT.

The chain employs TRBV5-6 and TRBJ1-6; D may be TRBD1 (5 bases). Between the trimmed V and J ends, which lost 2 bases and 0 bases, there was a span of 15 bases. Germline CDR1 SGHDT, CDR2 YYEEEE. CDR3 size: 18 residues. CDR3 region: CASSFGRAGSSYNSPLHF. The CDR3 nucleotides are TGTGCCAGCAGCTTTGGGAGGGCAGGGAGCTCCTATAATTCACCCCTCCACTTT.

This chain uses TRBV27 with TRBJ1-4; no clear D gene. The V end lost 5 bases, the J end lost 8 bases, and 18 bases lay between the germline ends. CDR1 is MNHEY, CDR2 SMNVEV, per germline (reference sequence). The CDR3 runs 15 residues. The CDR3 is CASSPQGGRKEKLFF. The DNA for the CDR3 is TGTGCCAGCAGTCCCCAAGGAGGACGCAAGGAAAAACTGTTTTTT.

The chain joins TRBV5-1 to TRBJ1-1; 7 bases align to TRBD1. V shed 7 bases and J 1 base; nucleotides not matched to a gene: 7. The CDR3 loop spans 14 amino acids. CDR1 and CDR2 (germline): SGHRS, YFSETQ. The DNA of the CDR3 is TGCGCCAGCGTAAGGGGGCGGGCGAACACTGAAGCTTTCTTT. Its protein is CASVRGRANTEAFF.

The chain joins TRBV6-5 to TRBJ1-6, with D possibly being TRBD1 (5 bases). The CDR3 runs to 15 residues. The germline CDR1 and CDR2 sequences are MNHEY and SVGAGI. The ends were cut back, 7 bases at V and 8 bases at J, with 18 bases in the middle. The CDR3 protein is CASTWGEGRDSPLHF. DNA for the CDR3: TGTGCCAGCACCTGGGGGGAGGGCCGGGATTCACCCCTCCACTTT.